In its sample, the clone carrying this T cell receptor (beta chain) was seen many times. Its specificity is not known. Germline V gene lookup returns CDR1 SEHNR and CDR2 FQNEAQ (reference sequence). The V and J ends lost 3 bases and 6 bases respectively, with 3 bases between them. CDR3 size: 11 residues. This record comes from a study of T-cell reconstitution after alpha-beta-depleted transplantation in children. Whole-study findings and limits: Newly produced T cells mostly provided counts and TCRbeta diversity after one year, as hyperexpanded clones declined. As was reported, about two months after transplant, alpha-beta T cells came from several hundred expanded graft clones.

Unique molecular identifiers were used in preparing the TCRbeta library. MiXCR, applied by TCRdb to the PCR reads, yields one record per CDR3 protein. Of about 280,000 distinct CDR3 sequences in the sample, roughly 11% were seen once. Sequencing used peripheral blood, obtained 180 days after TCRalphabeta/CD19-depleted stem cell transplant. The clonotype originates from a male patient between 2 and 10 years old who had a stem cell transplant for chronic granulomatous disease, so the T cells may come from the graft donor. The chain links TRBV7-9 to TRBJ2-1; D call uncertain. The CDR3 region has the DNA TGTGCCAGCAGCTTGATCAATGAGCAGTTCTTC. Its translation: CASSLINEQFF.